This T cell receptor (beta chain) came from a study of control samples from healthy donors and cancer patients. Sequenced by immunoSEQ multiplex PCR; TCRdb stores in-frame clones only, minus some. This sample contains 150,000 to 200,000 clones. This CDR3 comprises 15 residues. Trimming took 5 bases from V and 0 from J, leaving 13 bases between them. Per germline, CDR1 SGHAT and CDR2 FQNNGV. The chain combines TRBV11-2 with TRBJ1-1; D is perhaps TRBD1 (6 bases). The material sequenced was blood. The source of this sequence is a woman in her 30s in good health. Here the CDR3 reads CASSTWTEMNTEAFF. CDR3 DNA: TGTGCCAGCAGCACCTGGACAGAAATGAACACTGAAGCTTTCTTT.